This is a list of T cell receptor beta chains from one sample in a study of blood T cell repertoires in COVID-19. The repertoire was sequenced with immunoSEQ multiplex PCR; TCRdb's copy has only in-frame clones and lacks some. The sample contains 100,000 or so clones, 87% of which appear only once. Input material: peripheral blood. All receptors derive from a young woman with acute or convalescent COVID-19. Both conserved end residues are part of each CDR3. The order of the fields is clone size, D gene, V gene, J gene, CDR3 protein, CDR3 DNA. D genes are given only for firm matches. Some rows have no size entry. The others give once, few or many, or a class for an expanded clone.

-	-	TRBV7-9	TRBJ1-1	CASSQWGDTEAFF	TGTGCCAGCAGCCAATGGGGAGACACTGAAGCTTTCTTT
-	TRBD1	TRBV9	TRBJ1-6	CASSVVGTGPLHF	TGTGCCAGCAGCGTAGTGGGGACAGGACCCCTCCACTTT
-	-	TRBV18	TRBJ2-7	CASSPQAEWGVSYEQYF	TGTGCCAGCTCACCCCAAGCGGAATGGGGGGTCTCCTACGAGCAGTACTTC
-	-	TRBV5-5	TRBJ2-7	CASSSGGDSYYEQYF	TGTGCCAGCAGCTCCGGGGGGGACAGCTACTACGAGCAGTACTTC
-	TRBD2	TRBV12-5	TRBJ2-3	CASGSSGADTQYF	TGTGCTAGTGGTTCTAGCGGGGCGGATACGCAGTATTTT
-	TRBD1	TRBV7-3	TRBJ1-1	CASSKQGETEAFF	TGTGCCAGCAGCAAACAGGGGGAAACTGAAGCTTTCTTT
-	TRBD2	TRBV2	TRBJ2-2	CASSERAGGNTGELFF	TGTGCCAGCAGTGAAAGAGCGGGGGGCAACACCGGGGAGCTGTTTTTT
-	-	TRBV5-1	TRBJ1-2	CASSPRAGEEGGYTF	TGCGCCAGCAGCCCCCGGGCAGGGGAAGAAGGTGGCTACACCTTC
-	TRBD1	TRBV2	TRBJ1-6	CASSHRGGSYNSPLHF	TGTGCCAGCAGCCACAGGGGGGGGTCCTATAATTCACCCCTCCACTTT
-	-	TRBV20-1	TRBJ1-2	CSGQENYGYTF	TGCAGTGGTCAGGAAAACTATGGCTACACCTTC
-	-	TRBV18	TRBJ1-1	CASSPGQQNTEAFF	TGTGCCAGCTCACCGGGACAACAGAACACTGAAGCTTTCTTT
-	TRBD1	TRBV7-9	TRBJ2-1	CASSRQGLEQFF	TGTGCCAGCAGCCGACAGGGCTTGGAGCAGTTCTTC
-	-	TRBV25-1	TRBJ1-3	CASSEWGRGGGNTIYF	TGTGCCAGCAGTGAATGGGGCCGCGGGGGAGGAAACACCATATATTTT
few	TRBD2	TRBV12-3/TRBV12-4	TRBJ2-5	CASSRAGGETQYF	TGTGCCAGCAGTCGAGCGGGGGGAGAGACCCAGTACTTC
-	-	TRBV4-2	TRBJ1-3	CASSQDQGSVSGNTIYF	TGTGCCAGCAGCCAAGATCAGGGGTCGGTTTCTGGAAACACCATATATTTT
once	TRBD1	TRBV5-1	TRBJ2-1	CASSTRTGAYNEQFF	TGCGCCAGCAGCACCCGGACAGGGGCCTACAATGAGCAGTTCTTC
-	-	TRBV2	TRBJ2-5	CARDGGRGGPQETQYF	TGTGCCAGAGACGGAGGTCGTGGGGGCCCCCAAGAGACCCAGTACTTC
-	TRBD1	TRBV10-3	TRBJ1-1	CAISRSGGYTEAFF	TGTGCCATCAGTCGTTCAGGGGGGTACACTGAAGCTTTCTTT
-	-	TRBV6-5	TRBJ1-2	CASSRTVNYGYTF	TGTGCCAGCAGTAGGACAGTCAACTATGGCTACACCTTC
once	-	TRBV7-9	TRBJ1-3	CASSSRTESGNTIYF	TGTGCCAGCAGCTCTAGGACAGAATCGGGAAACACCATATATTTT
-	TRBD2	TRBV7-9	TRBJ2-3	CASSLSGGSTDTQYF	TGTGCCAGCAGCTTATCGGGAGGGAGCACAGATACGCAGTATTTT
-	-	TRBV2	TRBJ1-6	CASREEWYNSPLHF	TGTGCCAGCAGGGAGGAGTGGTATAATTCACCCCTCCACTTT
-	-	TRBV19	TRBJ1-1	CASSNSGNTEAFF	TGTGCCAGTAGTAACAGTGGGAACACTGAAGCTTTCTTT
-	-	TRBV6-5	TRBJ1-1	CASSLGAVNTEAFF	TGTGCCAGCAGCCTAGGTGCAGTGAACACTGAAGCTTTCTTT
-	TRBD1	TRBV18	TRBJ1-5	CASSPLGQGANQPQHF	TGTGCCAGCTCACCTCTTGGACAGGGGGCGAATCAGCCCCAGCATTTT
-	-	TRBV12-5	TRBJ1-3	CASGLGGSEGNTIYF	TGTGCTAGTGGTTTGGGGGGCTCAGAGGGAAACACCATATATTTT
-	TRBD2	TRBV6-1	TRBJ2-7	CASTSGGYEQYF	TGTGCCAGCACCTCGGGGGGGTACGAGCAGTACTTC
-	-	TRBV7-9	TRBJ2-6	CASSLDGPEGVGANVLTF	TGTGCCAGCAGCTTAGATGGCCCCGAGGGAGTCGGGGCCAACGTCCTGACTTTC
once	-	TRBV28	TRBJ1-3	CASSLGRVGNTIYF	TGTGCCAGCAGTTTGGGCAGGGTCGGAAACACCATATATTTT
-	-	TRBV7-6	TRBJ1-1	CASSPTGPGGTEAFF	TGTGCCAGCAGCCCCACTGGTCCCGGGGGGACTGAAGCTTTCTTT